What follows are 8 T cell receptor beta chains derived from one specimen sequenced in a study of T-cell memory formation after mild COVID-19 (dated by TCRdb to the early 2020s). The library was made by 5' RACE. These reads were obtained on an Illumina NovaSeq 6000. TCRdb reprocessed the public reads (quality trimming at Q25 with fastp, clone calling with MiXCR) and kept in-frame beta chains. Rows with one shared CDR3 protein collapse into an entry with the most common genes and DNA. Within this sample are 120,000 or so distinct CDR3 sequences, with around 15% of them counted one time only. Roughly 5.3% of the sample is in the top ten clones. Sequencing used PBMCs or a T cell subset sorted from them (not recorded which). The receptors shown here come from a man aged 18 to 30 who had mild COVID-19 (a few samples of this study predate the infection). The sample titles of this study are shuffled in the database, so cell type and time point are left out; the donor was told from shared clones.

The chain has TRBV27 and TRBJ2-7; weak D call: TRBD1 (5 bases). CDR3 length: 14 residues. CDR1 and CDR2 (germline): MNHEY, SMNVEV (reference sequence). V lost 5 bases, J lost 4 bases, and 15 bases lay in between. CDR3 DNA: TGTGCCAGCAGTGGCAGACCGACAGATTACGAGCAGTACTTC. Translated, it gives CASSGRPTDYEQYF.

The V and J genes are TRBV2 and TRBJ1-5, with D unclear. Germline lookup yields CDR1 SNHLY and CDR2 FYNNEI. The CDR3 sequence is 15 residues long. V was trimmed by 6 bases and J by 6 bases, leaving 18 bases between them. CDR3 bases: TGTGCCAGCAGCAGTGTGAATGAGGGAGGTCAGCCCCAGCATTTT. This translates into CASSSVNEGGQPQHF.

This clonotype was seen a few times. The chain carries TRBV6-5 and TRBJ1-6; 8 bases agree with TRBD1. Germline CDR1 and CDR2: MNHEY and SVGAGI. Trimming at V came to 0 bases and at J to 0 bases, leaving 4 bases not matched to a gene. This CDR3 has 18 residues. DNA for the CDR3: TGTGCCAGCAGTTACTCGACAGGGGCGATCTCCTATAATTCACCCCTCCACTTT. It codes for CASSYSTGAISYNSPLHF.

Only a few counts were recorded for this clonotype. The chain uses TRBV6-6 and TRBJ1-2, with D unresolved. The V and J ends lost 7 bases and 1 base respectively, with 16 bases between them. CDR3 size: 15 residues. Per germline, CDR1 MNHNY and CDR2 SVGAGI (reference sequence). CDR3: CASNFNPDLNYGYTF. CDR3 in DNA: TGTGCCAGCAATTTTAATCCCGACCTTAACTATGGCTACACCTTC.

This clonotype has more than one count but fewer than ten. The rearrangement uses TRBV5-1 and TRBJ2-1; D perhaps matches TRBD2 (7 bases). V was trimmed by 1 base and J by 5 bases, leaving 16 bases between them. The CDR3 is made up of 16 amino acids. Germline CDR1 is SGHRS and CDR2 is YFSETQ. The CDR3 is CASSLSLGGLDNEQFF. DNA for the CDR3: TGCGCCAGCAGCTTGTCCCTCGGGGGGCTTGACAATGAGCAGTTCTTC.

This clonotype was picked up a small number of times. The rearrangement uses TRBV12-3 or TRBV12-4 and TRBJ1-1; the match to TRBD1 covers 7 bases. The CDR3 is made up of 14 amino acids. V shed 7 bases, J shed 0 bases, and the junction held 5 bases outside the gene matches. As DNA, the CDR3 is TGTGCCAGCAAGGGACAGAACATGAACACTGAAGCTTTCTTT. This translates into CASKGQNMNTEAFF.

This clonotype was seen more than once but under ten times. The CDR3 DNA reads as TGCGCCAGCAATCGGGACGGGGGGGATCAAGAGACCCAGTACTTC. Amino acids: CASNRDGGDQETQYF. The V and J genes are TRBV5-1 and TRBJ2-5; 8 bases line up with TRBD2. CDR3 length: 15 amino acids. The V gene's germline CDR1 is SGHRS and CDR2 YFSETQ. With V trimmed by 6 bases and J by 2 bases, 9 bases remained unmatched.

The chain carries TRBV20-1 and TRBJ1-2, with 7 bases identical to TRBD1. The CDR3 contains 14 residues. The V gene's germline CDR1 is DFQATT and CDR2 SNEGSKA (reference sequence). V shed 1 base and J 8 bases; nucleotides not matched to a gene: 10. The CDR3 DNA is TGCAGTGCTAGAGTGGGCCAGGGGGTTGACGGCTACACCTTC. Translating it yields CSARVGQGVDGYTF.